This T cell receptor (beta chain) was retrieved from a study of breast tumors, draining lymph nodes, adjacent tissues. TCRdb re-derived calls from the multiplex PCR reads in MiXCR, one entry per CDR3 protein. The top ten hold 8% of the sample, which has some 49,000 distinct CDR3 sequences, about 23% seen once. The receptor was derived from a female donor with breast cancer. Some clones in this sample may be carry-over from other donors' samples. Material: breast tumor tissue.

CDR3 DNA sequence: TGCAGTGCTAGAGGAGGGCGCGGGGGCTACGAGCAGTACTTC. It yields the protein CSARGGRGGYEQYF. V is TRBV20-1 and J is TRBJ2-7, with 7 nucleotides matching TRBD2. The CDR3 runs 14 residues. Germline V lookup: CDR1 DFQATT, CDR2 SNEGSKA (reference sequence). Trimming took 1 base from V and 3 from J; bases not matched to a gene: 6.